This TCR beta chain was sequenced for a study of blood T cell repertoires in COVID-19. Source study methods: How many nucleated cells were present was estimated from reference gene primer amplification. Produced via immunoSEQ multiplex PCR; TCRdb's table is partial and in-frame only. V and J calls and clone size are those listed in that table; D and trimming were worked out from the DNA. Among a few hundred thousand clones listed, around 84% were seen once. Residents of 24 US areas, aged about 18 to 100 years, made up the participants. Two negative PCRs, clearance, or symptom resolution characterized the recovered Cohort 3 donors. Trimming removed 2 bases from V and 11 bases from J, with 19 bases in between. There are 15 residues in the CDR3. Germline assignment: CDR1 SNHLY and CDR2 FYNNEI.

Source material: PBMCs or T cells enriched from blood (not recorded which). J is TRBJ1-5 and V is TRBV2, with no clear D. The receptor was derived from a man aged 30-40 years who had recovered from COVID-19. CDR3 residues: CASSERGLNPPAQHF. The DNA for the CDR3 is TGTGCCAGCAGTGAACGCGGTCTGAACCCCCCGGCCCAGCATTTT. The whole variable domain, remainder taken from reference TRBV2 and TRBJ1-5, is EPEVTQTPSHQVTQMGQEVILRCVPISNHLYFYWYRQILGQKVEFLVSFYNNEISEKSEIFDDQFSVERPDGSNFTLKIRSTKLEDSAMYFCASSERGLNPPAQHFGDGTRLSIL.